This entry lists 21 T cell receptor beta chains sequenced from one sample in a study of CD8 T cells in Susac syndrome (dated by TCRdb to the late 2010s). The library was obtained by the immunoSEQ multiplex PCR assay. RNA was extracted with the RNeasy kit and 0.5 to 1 ug was reverse transcribed using random hexamers. In TCRdb, the public reads were trimmed at Q25 with fastp and aligned with MiXCR, with productive beta chains retained. When rows share a CDR3 protein, they turn into one entry using the most common DNA and genes. The sample table lists about 49,000 distinct CDR3 sequences, 93% of them with a count of one. The biggest ten clones account for more than 0.45% of the sample. What was sequenced was CD8+ T cells from PBMCs. Source of these receptors: a human donor in good health.

The V gene is TRBV6-1, the J gene TRBJ1-2, with D possibly matching TRBD1 (5 bases). Between the trimmed V and J ends, which lost 2 bases and 4 bases, there was a span of 14 bases. CDR1 and CDR2 (germline): MNHNS, SASEGT. This CDR3 region has 15 residues. The DNA of the CDR3 is TGTGCCAGCAGTGAATGGAGCAGGGCGGCCTATGGCTACACCTTC. Encoded protein: CASSEWSRAAYGYTF.

The V call is TRBV27, the J call TRBJ2-3; 10 bases are a match to TRBD2. CDR1 is MNHEY and CDR2 is SMNVEV in the germline V gene (reference sequence). After removal of 6 bases from V and 6 bases from J, the junction contained 9 bases not matched to a gene. The CDR3 covers 15 residues. The CDR3 coding sequence is TGTGCCAGCAGCCTGACAGCGGGAGGGTGGGATACGCAGTATTTT. Translation gives CASSLTAGGWDTQYF.

This CDR3 reads CASSRGGYNEQFF. The CDR3 DNA reads TGTGCCAGCAGCCGAGGTGGGTACAATGAGCAGTTCTTC. The rearrangement links TRBV6-5 to TRBJ2-1; D call uncertain. This CDR3 spans 13 amino acids. With 6 bases removed from V and 4 bases from J, the gap between germline ends came to 10 bases. CDR1 and CDR2 from the germline V gene are MNHEY and SVGAGI.

The chain joins TRBV6-1 to TRBJ2-6, with D uncertain. Germline-derived CDR1 and CDR2 are MNHNS and SASEGT. This CDR3 is 15 amino acids long. Trimming cost V 8 bases and J 0 bases, with 11 bases left between them. The CDR3 protein is CASASVSSGANVLTF. The CDR3 region has the DNA TGTGCCAGCGCGAGTGTGTCCTCTGGGGCCAACGTCCTGACTTTC.

Only one count was recorded for this clonotype. The rearrangement uses TRBV20-1 and TRBJ2-1; 8 bases are shared with TRBD2. The CDR3 spans 14 residues. With V trimmed by 4 bases and J by 0 bases, 2 bases remained unmatched. In germline, CDR1 is DFQATT, CDR2 SNEGSKA (reference sequence). The chain's CDR3 is CSAIGTSSYNEQFF. The CDR3 coding sequence is TGCAGTGCTATTGGGACTAGCTCCTACAATGAGCAGTTCTTC.

The chain combines TRBV9 with TRBJ2-1; TRBD2 aligns across 8 bases. CDR1 is SGDLS, CDR2 YYNGEE, per germline. CDR3 size: 17 residues. Trimming removed 3 bases from V and 7 bases from J; junction bases left unmatched: 15. The CDR3 DNA is TGTGCCAGCAGCGACGTTGTGGGAGCGGGAGATTGGAATGAGCAGTTCTTC. Translating gives CASSDVVGAGDWNEQFF. Supplemented by reference TRBV9 and TRBJ2-1, the full variable domain reads DSGVTQTPKHLITATGQRVTLRCSPRSGDLSVYWYQQSLDQGLQFLIQYYNGEERAKGNILERFSAQQFPDLHSELNLSSLELGDSALYFCASSDVVGAGDWNEQFFGPGTRLTVL.

The gene calls are TRBV5-1 and TRBJ2-7, with a tentative D call TRBD1 (5 bases). Trimming left V 5 bases short and J 2 bases short, with 11 bases between. Germline V gives CDR1 SGHRS, CDR2 YFSETQ. The CDR3 contains 13 residues. CDR3 sequence: CASSFDRAYEQYF. In nucleotides, the CDR3 is TGCGCCAGCAGTTTCGACAGAGCCTACGAGCAGTACTTC.

This sequence joins TRBV19 and TRBJ2-7; TRBD1 aligns across 9 bases. Unmatched junction bases numbered 7, after V lost 5 bases and J lost 5 bases. CDR3 size: 14 residues. CDR1 and CDR2 from the germline V gene are LNHDA and SQIVND (reference sequence). In DNA form, the CDR3 reads TGTGCCAGTAGTCTCTGGGACAGGGCAAACGAGCAGTACTTC. This sequence encodes CASSLWDRANEQYF.

This chain connects TRBV2 to TRBJ2-3; 13 bases align to TRBD2. The length of the CDR3 is 16 residues. Germline assignment: CDR1 SNHLY and CDR2 FYNNEI. V trimming: 6 bases; J trimming: 6 bases; junction bases outside the gene matches: 9. The CDR3 reads CASRLGLAGDLDTQYF. The CDR3 region has the DNA TGTGCCAGCAGACTCGGACTAGCGGGAGATTTGGATACGCAGTATTTT.

The chain has TRBV2 and TRBJ2-5, with D possibly TRBD1 on 5 matching bases. The germline V gene encodes CDR1 SNHLY and CDR2 FYNNEI. The V end was cut by 0 bases, the J end by 1 base, with 15 bases between. CDR3 length: 17 residues. The CDR3 DNA sequence: TGTGCCAGCAGTGAAGCGTCGGACACGATATTCCAAGAGACCCAGTACTTC. Amino acids: CASSEASDTIFQETQYF.

V usage is TRBV15 and J usage is TRBJ2-6; D call uncertain. This CDR3 comprises 16 residues. V gave up 0 bases and J gave up 0 bases, with 6 bases separating them. Germline lookup yields CDR1 LNHNV and CDR2 YYDKDF (reference sequence). The CDR3 DNA follows: TGTGCCACCAGCAGAGAGGCAGACTCTGGGGCCAACGTCCTGACTTTC. Translation: CATSREADSGANVLTF.

DNA for the CDR3: TGTGCCAGCAGCTCGACTAGCGGGAACGCAGCTAGCTACGAGCAGTACTTC. Its protein is CASSSTSGNAASYEQYF. This chain connects TRBV7-9 to TRBJ2-7; 11 bases are shared with TRBD2. The CDR3 has 17 amino acids. Germline lookup yields CDR1 SEHNR and CDR2 FQNEAQ (reference sequence). After removal of 4 bases from V and 3 bases from J, the junction contained 11 bases not matched to a gene. The full variable domain, rest sourced from reference TRBV7-9 and TRBJ2-7, is DTGVSQNPRHKITKRGQNVTFRCDPISEHNRLYWYRQTLGQGPEFLTYFQNEAQLEKSRLLSDRFSAERPKGSFSTLEIQRTEQGDSAMYLCASSSTSGNAASYEQYFGPGTRLTVT.

The V and J genes are TRBV6-2 or TRBV6-3 and TRBJ2-7, with unresolved D. The V and J ends lost 0 bases and 6 bases respectively, with 3 bases between them. Germline V gives CDR1 MNHEY, CDR2 SVGEGT. This CDR3 is 11 amino acids long. This chain's CDR3 is CASSYSGEQYF. CDR3 DNA: TGTGCCAGCAGTTACTCGGGCGAGCAGTACTTC.

This clonotype was counted only a few times. The chain couples TRBV7-9 to TRBJ2-2; D gene uncertain. The V gene's germline CDR1 is SEHNR and CDR2 FQNEAQ (reference sequence). There are 12 residues in the CDR3. Trimming shortened V by 0 bases and J by 6 bases, and 2 bases separated the two germline ends. CDR3 DNA sequence: TGTGCCAGCAGCTTAGCCCCCGGGGAGCTGTTTTTT. Its protein is CASSLAPGELFF.

The V gene is TRBV9, the J gene TRBJ2-2; the D is unclear. Trimming took 6 bases from V and 7 from J, leaving 10 bases between them. The CDR3 is made up of 12 amino acids. CDR1 and CDR2 (germline): SGDLS, YYNGEE. This chain's CDR3 is CASTAKDGELFF. The DNA for the CDR3 is TGTGCCAGCACCGCAAAAGACGGGGAGCTGTTTTTT.

This clonotype is a singleton in its sample. This chain links TRBV13 with TRBJ1-1; D is unresolved. The V gene lost 3 bases and the J gene lost 1 base, with 9 bases spanning the gap. The CDR3 consists of 14 residues. Germline CDR1 and CDR2: PRHDT and FYEKMQ (reference sequence). The CDR3: CASSLYEANTEAFF. CDR3 DNA sequence: TGTGCCAGCAGCTTGTACGAAGCGAACACTGAAGCTTTCTTT.

This clonotype showed up just a few times. The J gene is TRBJ2-1, the V gene TRBV7-2; 14 nucleotides line up with TRBD2. The CDR3 has 15 residues. V lost 3 bases, J lost 5 bases, and 0 bases stayed unmatched. Germline V gene sequence: CDR1 SGHTA, CDR2 FQGNSA. The CDR3 spells CASSLTSGGDNEQFF. DNA for the CDR3: TGTGCCAGCAGCTTGACTAGCGGGGGGGACAATGAGCAGTTCTTC.

Only a few counts were recorded for this clonotype. CDR3 DNA: TGTGCCAGCAGTTACGGGAGAACCGGGGAGCTGTTTTTT. Protein: CASSYGRTGELFF. The J gene is TRBJ2-2, the V gene TRBV6-5; tentatively, D is TRBD2 (5 bases). CDR3 length equals 13 residues. Trimming shortened V by 2 bases and J by 5 bases, and 6 bases separated the two germline ends. Per germline, CDR1 MNHEY and CDR2 SVGAGI.

The gene calls are TRBV6-7 and TRBJ1-2, with no clear D. TRBV6-7 carries the ORF label, with uncertain function. V was trimmed by 4 bases and J by 7 bases, leaving 1 base between them. There are 9 residues in the CDR3. The CDR3 DNA is TGTGCCAGCAGTTGTGGCTACACCTTC. It is translated as CASSCGYTF.

The chain joins TRBV7-9 to TRBJ1-1; possibly TRBD1 for D (6 bases). CDR3 length: 14 residues. In germline, CDR1 is SEHNR, CDR2 FQNEAQ (reference sequence). Trimming cost V 3 bases and J 3 bases, with 11 bases left between them. CDR3 sequence: CASSFAGVDTEAFF. The CDR3, as DNA: TGTGCCAGCAGCTTTGCAGGGGTGGACACTGAAGCTTTCTTT. Combining the CDR3 with reference TRBV7-9 and TRBJ1-1 gives the whole variable domain DTGVSQNPRHKITKRGQNVTFRCDPISEHNRLYWYRQTLGQGPEFLTYFQNEAQLEKSRLLSDRFSAERPKGSFSTLEIQRTEQGDSAMYLCASSFAGVDTEAFFGQGTRLTVV.

This clonotype appeared once. Sequence at one end of the junction differs from germline and may be a read error. This chain joins TRBV30 and TRBJ2-3; D is perhaps TRBD1 (6 bases). Germline CDR1 is GTSNPN and CDR2 is SVGIG (reference sequence). The CDR3 consists of 13 residues. CDR3 residues: CAWSEVRTDTQYF. The CDR3 nucleotides are TGTGCCTGGAGTGAGGTGAGGACAGATACGCAATATTTT. The entire variable domain, with the rest obtained from reference TRBV30 and TRBJ2-3, is as follows: SQTIHQWPATLVQPVGSPLSLECTVEGTSNPNLYWYRQAAGRGLQLLFYSVGIGQISSEVPQNLSASRPQDRQFILSSKKLLLSDSGFYLCAWSEVRTDTQYFGPGTRLTVL.